The present T cell receptor beta chain was sequenced within a study of neurological immune-mediated disorders. The authors made cDNA by 5'RACE with 10-nucleotide random UMIs. In TCRdb, the 5' RACE reads were re-called with MiXCR into one record per CDR3 protein. The sample holds roughly 36,000 distinct CDR3 sequences, approximately 7.2% seen once. This clonotype came up many times. This TCR came from a man aged 45-65 years in good health. Material: CD4+ T cells from blood.

DNA of the CDR3: TGCGCCAGCAGCTTGGCAGGTGGTCTTTTCCCCACTATCCATAGCAATCAGCCCCAGCATTTT. This encodes CASSLAGGLFPTIHSNQPQHF. The chain combines TRBV5-1 with TRBJ1-5; D not resolved. The CDR3 sequence is 21 residues long. V was pared by 0 bases and J by 0 bases, with 25 bases between. Germline V CDR1 and CDR2: SGHRS, YFSETQ.